These 23 T cell receptor beta chains share one sample of origin, sequenced in a study of cytomegalovirus exposure and HLA in healthy donors. Amplification used 60 Vbeta primers and 13 Jbeta primers. The protocol was immunoSEQ multiplex PCR, while the TCRdb copy is restricted to in-frame clones and leaves out a portion. The top ten clones hold 3.9% of a sample with some 150,000 clones, about 75% of them seen once. Sequenced input: PBMCs. Receptor source: a man in his late teens or twenties in good health and CMV-seronegative.

A word on this clone: Mismatch with germline at one junction end may stem from a read error. This chain joins TRBV7-9 and TRBJ2-7, with TRBD1 identical over 7 bases. From germline, CDR1 is SEHNR and CDR2 FQNEAQ (reference sequence). The CDR3 is made up of 12 amino acids. DNA of the CDR3: TGTTCCAGCAGCTTTGACAGGGACGAGCAGTACTTC. It specifies CSSSFDRDEQYF.

The chain has TRBV28 and TRBJ2-7, with TRBD1 identical over 11 bases. The V gene end was trimmed by 2 bases and the J gene end by 2 bases; junction bases not matched to a gene: 5. This CDR3 has 16 amino acids. Germline V gene lookup returns CDR1 MDHEN and CDR2 SYDVKM. The CDR3 reads CASSLPGTGGTYEQYF. The CDR3 nucleotides are TGTGCCAGCAGTTTACCCGGGACAGGGGGTACCTACGAGCAGTACTTC.

The rearrangement joins TRBV1 to TRBJ2-2; the D call in the table, TRBD2, was not verified against the DNA. TRBV1 is flagged as a pseudogene. There are 17 residues in the CDR3. The CDR3 DNA sequence: TGCACCAGCAGCCAAATTAGCGGGAGGGTCGGCACCGGGGAGCTGTTTTTT. Protein sequence: CTSSQISGRVGTGELFF.

This clone was picked up one time. The V call is TRBV5-5, the J call TRBJ2-7, with TRBD1 as a possible D gene (6 bases). The CDR3 has 17 amino acids. The ends were cut back, 0 bases at V and 5 bases at J, with 21 bases in the middle. Germline V CDR1 and CDR2: SGHKS, YYEKEE (reference sequence). The CDR3 coding sequence is TGTGCCAGCAGCTTGGCCCCCCGCGGACAGTATAATCACGAGCAGTACTTC. It yields the protein CASSLAPRGQYNHEQYF. The variable domain in full, completed from reference TRBV5-5 and TRBJ2-7, reads DAGVTQSPTHLIKTRGQQVTLRCSPISGHKSVSWYQQVLGQGPQFIFQYYEKEERGRGNFPDRFSARQFPNYSSELNVNALLLGDSALYLCASSLAPRGQYNHEQYFGPGTRLTVT.

This clone was seen only a few times. The V gene is TRBV2, the J gene TRBJ2-7; D call uncertain. The CDR3 is made up of 14 amino acids. Germline CDR1 is SNHLY and CDR2 is FYNNEI. Trimming stripped 6 bases from V and 0 bases from J, with 12 bases between. The CDR3 region is CASRPLDNSYEQYF. For the CDR3, the DNA is TGTGCCAGCAGACCTCTTGACAACTCCTACGAGCAGTACTTC.

V gene TRBV9 combines with J gene TRBJ2-5; 7 positions match TRBD2. This CDR3 has 14 amino acids. Unmatched junction bases numbered 3, after V lost 2 bases and J lost 2 bases. Germline values: CDR1 SGDLS, CDR2 YYNGEE. Here the CDR3 reads CASSVVGGQETQYF. The CDR3 DNA reads as TGTGCCAGCAGCGTGGTGGGAGGGCAAGAGACCCAGTACTTC.

This clone was observed a handful of times. The chain couples TRBV6-1 to TRBJ1-1; TRBD1 matches 7 bases. Germline loops: CDR1 MNHNS, CDR2 SASEGT. Trimming removed 6 bases from V and 0 bases from J; junction bases left unmatched: 4. The length of the CDR3 is 14 residues. The CDR3, as DNA: TGTGCCAGCAGATTGACAGGGATGAACACTGAAGCTTTCTTT. Its translation is CASRLTGMNTEAFF.

The chain couples TRBV2 to TRBJ1-4; D gene unclear. Trimming shortened V by 6 bases and J by 7 bases, and 6 bases separated the two germline ends. CDR3 length equals 11 residues. Germline CDR1 and CDR2: SNHLY and FYNNEI. The CDR3 protein is CASRRGEKLFF. The CDR3, as DNA: TGTGCCAGCAGGAGAGGTGAAAAACTGTTTTTT.

This clone was recorded only once. The chain has TRBV6-5 and TRBJ2-7; a possible D gene is TRBD2 (6 bases). Germline CDR1 reads MNHEY; CDR2 reads SVGAGI. The CDR3 sequence is 15 residues long. V gave up 7 bases and J gave up 0 bases, with 16 bases separating them. The CDR3 DNA reads as TGTGCCAGCACCTCTGCGGGACCTAGCTCCTACGAGCAGTACTTC. This translates into CASTSAGPSSYEQYF.

The chain joins TRBV30 to TRBJ2-7; 8 bases fit TRBD1. Per the germline V gene, CDR1 is GTSNPN and CDR2 is SVGIG (reference sequence). V lost 8 bases, J lost 2 bases, and 5 bases stayed unmatched. The CDR3 loop spans 12 amino acids. The CDR3 spells CAGTGQAYEQYF. CDR3 in DNA: TGTGCCGGGACGGGACAGGCCTACGAGCAGTACTTC.

This chain joins TRBV27 and TRBJ1-3, with 7 bases identical to TRBD1. With 0 bases clipped from V and 4 bases from J, the junction kept 3 bases outside the gene matches. The CDR3 contains 15 residues. Per the germline V gene, CDR1 is MNHEY and CDR2 is SMNVEV (reference sequence). CDR3 in amino acids: CASSLSTDRGNTIYF. The CDR3 DNA reads as TGTGCCAGCAGTTTATCCACGGACAGGGGAAACACCATATATTTT.

The chain joins TRBV5-4 to TRBJ2-7, with D maybe TRBD2 (6 bases). Trimming took off 2 bases at V and 1 base at J, with 22 bases between the two ends. Looked up from germline, CDR1 is SGHNT and CDR2 is YYREEE (reference sequence). The CDR3 consists of 18 residues. CDR3 nucleotide sequence: TGTGCCAGCAGCTTTTGGAGGGGAGGAGGTAAAGGGTCCTACGAGCAGTACTTC. Translation gives CASSFWRGGGKGSYEQYF.

The V call is TRBV28, the J call TRBJ2-3, with a tentative D call TRBD1 (6 bases). Trimming removed 2 bases from V and 7 bases from J, with 16 bases in between. This CDR3 has 15 amino acids. In germline, CDR1 is MDHEN, CDR2 SYDVKM. The CDR3 DNA is TGTGCCAGCAGTTTAGGGGGCGTAGGTTCATATACGCAGTATTTT. Amino acid sequence: CASSLGGVGSYTQYF.

This chain joins TRBV7-2 and TRBJ2-1; TRBD2 aligns across 10 bases. Per germline, CDR1 SGHTA and CDR2 FQGNSA. V gave up 5 bases and J gave up 3 bases; unmatched junction bases: 16. This CDR3 spans 19 amino acids. The CDR3 reads CASSRMALAGVSNYNEQFF. The CDR3 region has the DNA TGTGCCAGCAGCAGGATGGCGCTAGCGGGAGTCTCGAACTACAATGAGCAGTTCTTC. Full variable domain (remainder filled in from reference TRBV7-2 and TRBJ2-1): GAGVSQSPSNKVTEKGKDVELRCDPISGHTALYWYRQSLGQGLEFLIYFQGNSAPDKSGLPSDRFSAERTGGSVSTLTIQRTQQEDSAVYLCASSRMALAGVSNYNEQFFGPGTRLTVL.

The chain has TRBV11-1 and TRBJ1-1; TRBD1 is a possible D gene (6 bases). From germline, CDR1 is SGHAT and CDR2 FQDESV (reference sequence). Between the trimmed V and J ends, which lost 5 bases and 5 bases, there was a span of 15 bases. The CDR3 is 14 amino acids. The CDR3 DNA reads as TGTGCCAGCAGCGCAGATTACAGGGAGACTGAAGCTTTCTTT. Protein: CASSADYRETEAFF.

This chain links TRBV5-1 with TRBJ1-4; no firm D call. This CDR3 is 16 amino acids long. Trimming shortened V by 4 bases and J by 5 bases, and 18 bases separated the two germline ends. The germline CDR1 and CDR2 sequences are SGHRS and YFSETQ. CDR3 loop: CASSARWAAVNEKLFF. The DNA of the CDR3 is TGCGCCAGCAGCGCCCGGTGGGCAGCGGTAAATGAAAAACTGTTTTTT.

Concerning this clone itself: This sample includes further DNA sequences coding for the same CDR3. The V call is TRBV27, the J call TRBJ2-6; the match to TRBD2 covers 11 bases. The J segment lost 0 bases and the V segment lost 1 base, leaving 5 bases of the junction unmatched. The germline V gene encodes CDR1 MNHEY and CDR2 SMNVEV (reference sequence). The CDR3 has 19 amino acids. The DNA for the CDR3 is TGTGCCAGCAGTTTATGGGGCCTAGCGGGGGGCTCTGGGGCCAACGTCCTGACTTTC. Translation gives CASSLWGLAGGSGANVLTF.

The V call is TRBV6-5, the J call TRBJ2-4; 9 bases line up with TRBD1. CDR3 length equals 15 residues. Germline V gives CDR1 MNHEY, CDR2 SVGAGI. J gave up 7 bases and V 0 bases, and 4 bases lay outside the gene matches. The CDR3 coding sequence is TGTGCCAGCAGTTACTCGAAACAGGGGGCGAACATTCAGTACTTC. It encodes CASSYSKQGANIQYF.

The sample holds a few counts of this clone. The gene calls are TRBV6-1 and TRBJ2-3; D might be TRBD2 (5 bases). Germline assignment: CDR1 MNHNS and CDR2 SASEGT. The V end was cut by 4 bases, the J end by 1 base, with 15 bases between. This CDR3 has 16 residues. The CDR3 DNA reads as TGTGCCAGCAGTGCCCAGAGGACTGAACGCACAGATACGCAGTATTTT. This gives the protein CASSAQRTERTDTQYF.

The chain is built from TRBV18 and TRBJ1-3; no reliable D call. This CDR3 is 16 amino acids long. V was clipped by 6 bases and J by 0 bases, with 15 bases between them. The germline gives CDR1 KGHSH, CDR2 LQKENI. CDR3 nucleotide sequence: TGTGCCAGCTCTTCCAGAGGAGCCGACTCTGGAAACACCATATATTTT. Its protein product is CASSSRGADSGNTIYF.

The genes are TRBV18 and TRBJ1-6, with a possible D match to TRBD1 (5 bases). Germline V gene data show CDR1 as KGHSH and CDR2 as LQKENI. The germline V and J ends were trimmed by 2 bases and 3 bases, with 26 bases remaining between them. This CDR3 contains 21 residues. The CDR3 is CASSPIGLYTEEGVYNSPLHF. DNA of the CDR3: TGTGCCAGCTCACCAATAGGACTATATACAGAGGAAGGGGTCTATAATTCACCCCTCCACTTT.

This clone was detected once. J is TRBJ2-1 and V is TRBV29-1; 7 bases match TRBD1. This CDR3 has 12 residues. Trimming removed 3 bases from V and 6 bases from J; junction bases left unmatched: 2. Germline V gene lookup returns CDR1 SQVTM and CDR2 ANQGSEA. DNA for the CDR3: TGCAGCGTTGATCCAGGGGGCAATGAGCAGTTCTTC. Protein sequence: CSVDPGGNEQFF.

This chain links TRBV7-6 with TRBJ2-5; TRBD2 agrees at 8 bases. Trimming cost V 5 bases and J 5 bases; bases outside gene matches: 13. CDR3 length: 16 residues. Germline loops: CDR1 SGHVS, CDR2 FNYEAQ. The CDR3: CASSHLYRGGYETQYF. The DNA for the CDR3 is TGTGCCAGCAGCCATCTTTACCGGGGGGGGTATGAGACCCAGTACTTC.